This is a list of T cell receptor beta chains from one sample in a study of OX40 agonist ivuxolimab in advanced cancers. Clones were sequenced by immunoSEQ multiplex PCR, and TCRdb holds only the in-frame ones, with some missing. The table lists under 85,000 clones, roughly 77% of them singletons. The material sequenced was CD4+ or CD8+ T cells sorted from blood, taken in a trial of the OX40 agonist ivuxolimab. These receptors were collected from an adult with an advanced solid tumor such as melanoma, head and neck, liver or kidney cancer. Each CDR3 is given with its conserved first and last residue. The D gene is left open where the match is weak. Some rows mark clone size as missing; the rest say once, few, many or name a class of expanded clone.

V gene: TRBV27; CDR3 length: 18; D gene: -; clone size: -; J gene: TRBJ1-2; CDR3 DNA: TGTGCCAGCAGTTTAAAGGCGATGGGGATCAATCCGAGCTATGGCTACACCTTC; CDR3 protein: CASSLKAMGINPSYGYTF
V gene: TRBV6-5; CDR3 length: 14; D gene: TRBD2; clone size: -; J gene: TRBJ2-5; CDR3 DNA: TGTGCCAGCAGTTCAGCGGGAGGGAGAGAGACCCAGTACTTC; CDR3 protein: CASSSAGGRETQYF
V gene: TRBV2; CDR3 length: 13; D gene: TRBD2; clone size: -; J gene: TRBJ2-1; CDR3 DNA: TGTGCCAGCATCTCTAGCGGGAGAGGTGAGCAGTTCTTC; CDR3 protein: CASISSGRGEQFF
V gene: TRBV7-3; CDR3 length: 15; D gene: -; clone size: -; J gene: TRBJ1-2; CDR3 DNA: TGTGCCAGCAGTTCGCATCCCGGGACACCTTATGGCTACACCTTC; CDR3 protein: CASSSHPGTPYGYTF
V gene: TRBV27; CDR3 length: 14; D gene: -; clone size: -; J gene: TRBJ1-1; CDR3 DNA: TGTGCCAGCCAACCAGGTACGATGAACACTGAAGCTTTCTTT; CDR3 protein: CASQPGTMNTEAFF
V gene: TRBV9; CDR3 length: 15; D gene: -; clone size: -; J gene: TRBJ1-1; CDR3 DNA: TGTGCCAGCAGCGTAAACAGGGAGGCTGGGACTGAAGCTTTCTTT; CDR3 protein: CASSVNREAGTEAFF
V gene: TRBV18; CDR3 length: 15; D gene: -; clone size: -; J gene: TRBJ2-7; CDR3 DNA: TGTGCCAGCTCACCAGGGGCGGGGGCAGTCTACGAGCAGTACTTC; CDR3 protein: CASSPGAGAVYEQYF
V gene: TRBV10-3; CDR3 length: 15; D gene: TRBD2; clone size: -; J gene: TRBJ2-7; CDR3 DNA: TGTGCCGGAGGGACTAGCGGGAGTAAGGGCTACGAGCAGTACTTC; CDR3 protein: CAGGTSGSKGYEQYF
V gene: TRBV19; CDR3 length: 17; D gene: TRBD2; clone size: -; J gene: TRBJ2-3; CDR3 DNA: TGTGCCATTGGGGGGACTAGCGGGGACCCCCCCACAGATACGCAGTATTTT; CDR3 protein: CAIGGTSGDPPTDTQYF
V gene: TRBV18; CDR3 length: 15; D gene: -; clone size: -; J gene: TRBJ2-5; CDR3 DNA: TGTGCCAGCTCACCGGTACAGGGCACCCAAGAGACCCAGTACTTC; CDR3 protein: CASSPVQGTQETQYF
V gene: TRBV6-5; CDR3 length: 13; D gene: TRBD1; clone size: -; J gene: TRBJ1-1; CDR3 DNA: TGTGCCAGCGGTAGGGGGCCTGACACTGAAGCTTTCTTT; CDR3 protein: CASGRGPDTEAFF
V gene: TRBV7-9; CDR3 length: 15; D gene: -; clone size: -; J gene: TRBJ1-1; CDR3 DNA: TGTGCCAGCAGCCCCAAAGTTAGGGAGAACACTGAAGCTTTCTTT; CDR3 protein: CASSPKVRENTEAFF
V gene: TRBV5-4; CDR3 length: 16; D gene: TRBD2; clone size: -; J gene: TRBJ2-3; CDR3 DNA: TGTGCCAGCAGCTCTCCTAGCGGGGCAAGCACAGATACGCAGTATTTT; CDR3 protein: CASSSPSGASTDTQYF
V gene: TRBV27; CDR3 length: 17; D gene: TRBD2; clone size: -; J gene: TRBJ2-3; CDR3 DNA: TGTGCCAGCAGTGTCCAATTAGCGGGATTGGGCACAGATACGCAGTATTTT; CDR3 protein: CASSVQLAGLGTDTQYF
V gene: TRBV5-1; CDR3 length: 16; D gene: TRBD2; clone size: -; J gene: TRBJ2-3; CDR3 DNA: TGCGCCAGCAGCCTAGGACTAGCGGGCTTCACAGATACGCAGTATTTT; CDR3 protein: CASSLGLAGFTDTQYF
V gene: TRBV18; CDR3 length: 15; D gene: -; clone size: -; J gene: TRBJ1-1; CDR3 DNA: TGTGCCAGCTCACCGGTTGTAGGGACGGGTACTGAAGCTTTCTTT; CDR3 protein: CASSPVVGTGTEAFF
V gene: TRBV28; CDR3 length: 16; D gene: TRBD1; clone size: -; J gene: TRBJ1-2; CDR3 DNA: TGTGCCAGCAGCGGGACAGGGAGGGGGCCTAGGTATGGCTACACCTTC; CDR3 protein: CASSGTGRGPRYGYTF
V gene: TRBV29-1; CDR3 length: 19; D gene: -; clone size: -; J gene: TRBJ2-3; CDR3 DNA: TGCAGCGTTGAATGGGCTAGCGAGAAAAAAAAGCCTAGCACAGATACGCAGTATTTT; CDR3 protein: CSVEWASEKKKPSTDTQYF
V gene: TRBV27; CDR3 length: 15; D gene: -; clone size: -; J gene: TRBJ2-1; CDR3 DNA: TGTGCCAGCGTTATGTTGGGGGGGCCCTACAATGAGCAGTTCTTC; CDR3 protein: CASVMLGGPYNEQFF
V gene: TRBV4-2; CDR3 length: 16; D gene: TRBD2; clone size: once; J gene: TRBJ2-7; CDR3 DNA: TGTGCCAGCAGCCAAGGAGGAGCGGGAGGGCCCTACGAGCAGTACTTC; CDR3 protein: CASSQGGAGGPYEQYF
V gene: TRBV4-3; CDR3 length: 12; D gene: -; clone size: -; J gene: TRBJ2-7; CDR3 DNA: TGCGCCAGCAGCCAAGATCCCGGAGAGCAGTACTTC; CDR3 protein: CASSQDPGEQYF
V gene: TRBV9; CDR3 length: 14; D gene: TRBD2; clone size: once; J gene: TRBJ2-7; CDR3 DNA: TGTGCCAGCAGCGGTAGCGGGAGCTCCTACGAGCAGTACTTC; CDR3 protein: CASSGSGSSYEQYF
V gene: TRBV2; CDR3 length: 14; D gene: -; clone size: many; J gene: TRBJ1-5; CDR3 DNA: TGTGCCAGCGTCGGTGAGTCGGGTGTGCAGCCCCAGCATTTT; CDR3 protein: CASVGESGVQPQHF
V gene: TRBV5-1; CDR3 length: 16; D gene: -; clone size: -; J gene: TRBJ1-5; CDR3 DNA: TGCGCCAGCAGCCGTGACGGCGATCATAGCAATCAGCCCCAGCATTTT; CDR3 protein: CASSRDGDHSNQPQHF
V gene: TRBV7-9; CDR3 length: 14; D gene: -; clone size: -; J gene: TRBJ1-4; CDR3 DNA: TGTGCCAGCAGCTTAGCCCGGGAGAGTGAAAAACTGTTTTTT; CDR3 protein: CASSLARESEKLFF
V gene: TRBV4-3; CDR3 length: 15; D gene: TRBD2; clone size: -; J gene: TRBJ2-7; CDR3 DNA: TGCGCCAGCAGCCAAGATTTAGCGGGTGTCTACGAGCAGTACTTC; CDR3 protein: CASSQDLAGVYEQYF
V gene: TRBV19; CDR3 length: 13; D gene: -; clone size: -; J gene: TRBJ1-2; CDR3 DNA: TGTGCCAGTAGAACCTTGGACGGGGTTAGCTACACCTTC; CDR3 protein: CASRTLDGVSYTF
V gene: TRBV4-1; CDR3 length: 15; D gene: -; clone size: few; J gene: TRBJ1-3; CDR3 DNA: TGCGCCAGCAGCCAAGATGGGGGAGCGGGGTACACCATATATTTT; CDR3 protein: CASSQDGGAGYTIYF
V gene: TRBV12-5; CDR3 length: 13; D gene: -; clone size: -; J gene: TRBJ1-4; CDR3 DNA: TGTGCTAGTGGTTTGCCTCCAAATGAAAAACTGTTTTTT; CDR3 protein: CASGLPPNEKLFF
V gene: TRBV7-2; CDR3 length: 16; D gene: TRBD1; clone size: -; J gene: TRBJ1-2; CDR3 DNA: TGTGCCAGCAGCTTTACCGGGACAGGGGAATTAGGAGGCTACACCTTC; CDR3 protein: CASSFTGTGELGGYTF
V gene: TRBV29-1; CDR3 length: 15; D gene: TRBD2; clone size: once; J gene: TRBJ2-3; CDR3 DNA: TGCAGCGTTGACGGGCTAGCGGGGGAGCCTGGGACGCAGTATTTT; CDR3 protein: CSVDGLAGEPGTQYF
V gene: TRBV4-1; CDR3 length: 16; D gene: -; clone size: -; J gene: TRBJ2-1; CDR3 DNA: TGCGCCAGCAGCCAAGAAGGCCCGGGCTCCTACAATGAGCAGTTCTTC; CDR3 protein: CASSQEGPGSYNEQFF
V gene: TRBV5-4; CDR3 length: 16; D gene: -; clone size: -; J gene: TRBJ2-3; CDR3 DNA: TGTGCCAGCAGCTCCGTGGGCGGGGTCTCCACAGATACGCAGTATTTT; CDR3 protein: CASSSVGGVSTDTQYF
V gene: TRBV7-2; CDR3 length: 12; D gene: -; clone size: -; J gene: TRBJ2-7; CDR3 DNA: TGTGCCAGCAGCCCCGAAAGGAACGAGCAGTACTTC; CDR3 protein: CASSPERNEQYF
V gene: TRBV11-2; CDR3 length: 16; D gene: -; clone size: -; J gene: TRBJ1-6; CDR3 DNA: TGTGCCAGCAGCTTTGGAGAGGTGGGGTATAATTCACCCCTCCACTTT; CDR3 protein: CASSFGEVGYNSPLHF
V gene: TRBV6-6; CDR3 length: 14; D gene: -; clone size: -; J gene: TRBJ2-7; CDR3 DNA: TGTGCCAGCGCGGGGACCCGGCGTTCCTACGAGCAGTACTTC; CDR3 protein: CASAGTRRSYEQYF
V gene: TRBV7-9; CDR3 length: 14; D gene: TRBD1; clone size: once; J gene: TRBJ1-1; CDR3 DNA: TGTGCCAGCAGCCTAACAGGGGGCGCCGCTGAAGCTTTCTTT; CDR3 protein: CASSLTGGAAEAFF
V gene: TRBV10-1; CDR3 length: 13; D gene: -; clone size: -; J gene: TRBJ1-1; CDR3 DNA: TGCGCCAGCAGCACTCACAAGAACACTGAAGCTTTCTTT; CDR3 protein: CASSTHKNTEAFF
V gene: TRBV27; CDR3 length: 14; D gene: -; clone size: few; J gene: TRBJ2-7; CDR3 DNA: TGTGCCAGCAGACATAAGGGGTCCGCCTACGAGCAGTACTTC; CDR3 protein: CASRHKGSAYEQYF
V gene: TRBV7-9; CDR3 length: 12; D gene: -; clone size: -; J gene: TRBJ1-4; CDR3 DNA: TGTGCCAGCAGCTTAGCTCGGGGAAAACTGTTTTTT; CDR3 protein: CASSLARGKLFF
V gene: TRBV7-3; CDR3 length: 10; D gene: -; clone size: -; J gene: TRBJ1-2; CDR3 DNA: TGTGCCAGCAGCTTGGTCGGCTACACCTTC; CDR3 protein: CASSLVGYTF
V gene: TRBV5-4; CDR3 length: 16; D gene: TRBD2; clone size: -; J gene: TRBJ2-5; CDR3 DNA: TGTGCCAGCAGCAATGGACTAGCGGGGACACAAGAGACCCAGTACTTC; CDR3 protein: CASSNGLAGTQETQYF
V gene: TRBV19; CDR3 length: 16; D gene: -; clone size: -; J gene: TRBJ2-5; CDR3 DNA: TGTGCCAGTAGTACTGAACCGGGACCACTCCAAGAGACCCAGTACTTC; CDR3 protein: CASSTEPGPLQETQYF
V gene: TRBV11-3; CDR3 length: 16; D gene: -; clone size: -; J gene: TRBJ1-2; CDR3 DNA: TGTGCCAGCAGTTCCCCCGCCGTTCAGGATAACTATGGCTACACCTTC; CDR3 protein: CASSSPAVQDNYGYTF
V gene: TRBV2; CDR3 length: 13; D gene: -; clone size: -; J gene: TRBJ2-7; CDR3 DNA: TGTGCCAGCAGCTCGACCCTAGGGGTGGAGCAGTACTTC; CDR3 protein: CASSSTLGVEQYF
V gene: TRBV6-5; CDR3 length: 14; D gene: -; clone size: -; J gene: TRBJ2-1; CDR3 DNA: TGTGCCAGCAGTTACAGGTATCCCTACAATGAGCAGTTCTTC; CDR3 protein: CASSYRYPYNEQFF